This TCR beta chain comes out of a study of T cell repertoires in cytomegalovirus infection. The overall study: A matching HLA type, together with CMV infection, was signaled by public TCR beta signatures.

There are a few counts of this clonotype. The J segment lost 3 bases and the V segment lost 0 bases, leaving 4 bases of the junction unmatched. CDR3 length: 15 residues. In germline, CDR1 is SGHRS, CDR2 YFSETQ. TCRdb reprocessed the reads via MiXCR and lists one record per CDR3 protein. The table records 250,000 to 300,000 distinct CDR3 sequences, approximately 10% of them present only once. This sequence was found in a human donor in good health (CMV status not recorded). Some clones in this sample may be carry-over from other donors' samples. The sequencing input was PBMCs. The chain couples TRBV5-1 to TRBJ2-5, with TRBD1 matching 8 bases. The CDR3 DNA is TGCGCCAGCAGCTTGGGACCGGGACAGGAAGAGACCCAGTACTTC. As protein: CASSLGPGQEETQYF.